Listed below are T cell receptor beta chains from one sample, sequenced in a study of cytomegalovirus exposure and HLA in healthy donors. Data came from immunoSEQ multiplex PCR; TCRdb stores just in-frame clones and leaves some out. Of about 160,000 clones in the sample, under 80% were seen once. Material for sequencing was PBMCs. These receptors all stem from a man aged 35 to 55 in good health and CMV-seronegative. Each CDR3 is given with its conserved first and last residue. D genes are given only for firm matches. Some rows mark clone size as missing; the rest say once, few, many or name a class of expanded clone.

d_gene: TRBD1; j_gene: TRBJ2-7; abundance: -; v_gene: TRBV4-1; CDR3nt: TGCGCCAGCAGCCAGGGGACAGGGTTGGAACGGTACTTC; CDR3aa: CASSQGTGLERYF
d_gene: -; j_gene: TRBJ1-1; abundance: -; v_gene: TRBV28; CDR3nt: TGTGCCAGCATGCAGGGGCTGGGGACTGAAGCTTTCTTT; CDR3aa: CASMQGLGTEAFF
d_gene: -; j_gene: TRBJ1-2; abundance: -; v_gene: TRBV27; CDR3nt: TGTGCCAGCAGTTTATCTCCCGGGGTAGGATCCTATGGCTACACCTTC; CDR3aa: CASSLSPGVGSYGYTF
d_gene: TRBD1; j_gene: TRBJ1-1; abundance: -; v_gene: TRBV15; CDR3nt: TGTGCCACCAGAAACAGGGGGCGCGACACTGAAGCTTTCTTT; CDR3aa: CATRNRGRDTEAFF
d_gene: -; j_gene: TRBJ2-1; abundance: -; v_gene: TRBV5-1; CDR3nt: TGCGCCAGCAGTCGCGGGGAGAATGAGCAGTTCTTC; CDR3aa: CASSRGENEQFF
d_gene: TRBD2; j_gene: TRBJ2-7; abundance: -; v_gene: TRBV5-4; CDR3nt: TGTGCCAGCAGCTTCTTGGACGGCCGGGAGGGATACGAGCAGTACTTC; CDR3aa: CASSFLDGREGYEQYF
d_gene: -; j_gene: TRBJ1-1; abundance: few; v_gene: TRBV2; CDR3nt: TGTGCCAGCAGCGCCGACAGCCTGAACACTGAAGCTTTCTTT; CDR3aa: CASSADSLNTEAFF
d_gene: -; j_gene: TRBJ2-3; abundance: -; v_gene: TRBV2; CDR3nt: TGTGCCAGCAGTGAAGCCCCAGGACAGAACACAGATACGCAGTATTTT; CDR3aa: CASSEAPGQNTDTQYF
d_gene: TRBD1; j_gene: TRBJ2-7; abundance: -; v_gene: TRBV10-1; CDR3nt: TGCGCCAGCAGTTTGACAGGGCCCCCCCACGAGCAGTACTTC; CDR3aa: CASSLTGPPHEQYF
d_gene: TRBD1; j_gene: TRBJ1-4; abundance: -; v_gene: TRBV30; CDR3nt: TGTGCCTGGAGCGCGGGACAGGGGCATGAAAAACTGTTTTTT; CDR3aa: CAWSAGQGHEKLFF
d_gene: TRBD1; j_gene: TRBJ2-7; abundance: -; v_gene: TRBV11-1; CDR3nt: TGTGCCAGCAGCTTGAATCAGGGGGCATTGTACGAGCAGTACTTC; CDR3aa: CASSLNQGALYEQYF
d_gene: -; j_gene: TRBJ2-7; abundance: few; v_gene: TRBV4-1; CDR3nt: TGCGCCAGCAGCCAAGAAGAGTACGGGACCTACGAGCAGTACTTC; CDR3aa: CASSQEEYGTYEQYF
d_gene: -; j_gene: TRBJ2-1; abundance: -; v_gene: TRBV5-1; CDR3nt: TGCGCCAGCAGCTCCCCCCAAGAGCAGTTCTTC; CDR3aa: CASSSPQEQFF
d_gene: -; j_gene: TRBJ2-2; abundance: -; v_gene: TRBV7-2; CDR3nt: TGTGCCAGCAGCTTAGCCACAACCAACACCGGGGAGCTGTTTTTT; CDR3aa: CASSLATTNTGELFF
d_gene: -; j_gene: TRBJ1-3; abundance: -; v_gene: TRBV9; CDR3nt: TGTGCCAGCAGCGATAGATACCCTGGAAACACCATATATTTT; CDR3aa: CASSDRYPGNTIYF
d_gene: -; j_gene: TRBJ1-4; abundance: -; v_gene: TRBV5-4; CDR3nt: TGTGCCAGCAGAACCTTCAACGACGGGACTAATGAAAAACTGTTTTTT; CDR3aa: CASRTFNDGTNEKLFF
d_gene: TRBD1; j_gene: TRBJ1-4; abundance: -; v_gene: TRBV9; CDR3nt: TGTGCCAGCAGCGCCCCAGGGGGCCCTAATGAAAAACTGTTTTTT; CDR3aa: CASSAPGGPNEKLFF